Included here is one T cell receptor beta chain sequence, with context. The antigen this receptor binds is unknown. No base-level quality is on record; no much larger clone is a single base apart. Read against the paper, the sample's time point label means: peripheral blood 6 weeks after treatment start. The cohort comprised 25 to 35 patients with locally advanced or metastatic urothelial carcinoma treated at Memorial Sloan Kettering on a trial protocol. Peripheral blood mononuclear cells were collected from each patient pretreatment and during treatment, giving between 1 and 8 total time points per patient. The Qiagen DNeasy Blood extraction kit was used to purify genomic DNA from total PBMCs and tumor samples. PBMCs were collected pretreatment and during treatment, and were isolated and stored as previously described. These data come from a study of PD-L1 blockade in urothelial cancer (TCRdb year 2017). Context from the whole study: Therapy was started around 2014 for all patients, and atezolizumab 1,200 mg was administered intravenously every 3 weeks. About 90% of the roughly 29 patients were identified as males with urothelial cancer of bladder origin, and a prior smoking history was reported by 18 of 29 patients. Patients had an ECOG performance status of 0 or 1 and had received between 0 and 3 prior chemotherapy regimens. Blood samples were analyzed at two time points: 3 weeks after treatment start (second dose) and 6 weeks after treatment start. Blood samples gave median yields of around 150,000 T cells and 82,636 unique TCRs, along with a median clonality of roughly 0.08. An exploratory multi-omic analysis was conducted of the somatic, immune and clinical correlates of response to PD-L1 blockade with atezolizumab in urothelial cancer. Pretreatment tumor samples, along with matched peripheral blood collected serially before and after atezolizumab treatment, underwent TCR sequencing. Durable clinical benefit meant progression-free survival longer than 6 months, and TCR features were also tested against progression-free and overall survival. In the same patients, pretreatment tumors underwent whole exome sequencing and RNA sequencing in addition to TCR sequencing. Some ten patients reached durable clinical benefit, while 20 patients did not. Approximately 29 patients had pretreatment blood TCR-seq, roughly 24 had at least one posttreatment blood collection, and roughly 24 had tumor TCR-seq.

Synthetic TCR analog templates were spiked into each PCR so that absolute template abundance could be estimated from read counts. TCRbeta CDR3 regions were amplified from genomic DNA with bias-controlled V and J gene primers using the immunoSEQ assay. Sequencing of rearranged TCRbeta segments was performed at approximately 20X coverage. In the source study's methods: Sequencing errors were corrected by clustering and CDR3s were annotated against IMGT to assign V, D and J genes. Downstream analyses used only productive TCRbeta rearrangements, leaving out any out-of-frame or stop-codon sequences. Clonality was computed as one minus Shannon entropy normalized by the log of the number of unique productive sequences. Clones differing between time points or between blood and tumor were identified using Fisher's exact test with Benjamini-Hochberg correction, with an adjusted p below 0.01 applied as the threshold. The immuneACCESS repertoire file appears here via TCRdb, limited to in-frame rearrangements. These files lack a portion of the clones; in checked studies, under half of the deficit traces to unresolved V genes, and the cause of the others is not known. That table gives V, J and clone size, and the DNA gave D and trimming. The sample yields some 110,000 clones; 91% were counted once. The top ten hold under 5% of the sample.

Inclusive of the bounding cysteine and phenylalanine, the CDR3 is 15 residues long. Just the 45-base CDR3 DNA is kept, in frame starting at base 1. Trimming removed 8 bases from V and 9 bases from J; the gene matches leave 12 bases unexplained. Taken from the germline V gene, the CDR1 and CDR2 loops are MGHRA and YSYEKL. The paper's findings and limits, for the study overall: A pretreatment peripheral blood TCR clonality below the median was linked to improved progression-free and overall survival. Because of the small sample size (n ≈ 29) and the many exploratory analyses performed, the results are intended to be regarded as hypothesis-generating. Greater expansion of tumor-associated TCR clones in peripheral blood 3 weeks after the start of treatment was observed in patients with durable benefit (n ≈ 24, p = 0.022).

The rearrangement joined TRBV4-1 to TRBJ2-1; 11 bases in the junction line up with TRBD2. Sequenced here: PBMCs, sampled around atezolizumab (anti-PD-L1) treatment. This clonotype was sampled from a man in his fifties or sixties with urothelial cancer. The CDR3 is CASGIASGGLGEQFF. The DNA sequence is given as TGCGCCAGCGGAATTGCTAGCGGGGGGTTGGGTGAGCAGTTCTTC.